Sequencing of this T cell receptor beta chain was carried out in a study of blood T cell repertoires in COVID-19 (TCRdb year 2020). In the study overall: The collaborator samples originated in the United States, Italy and Spain and spanned the acute and convalescent phases of COVID-19. The samples were drawn from two sources: the first 160 participants of the ongoing ImmuneRACE study, and 1,000 to 1,500 subjects contributed by 6 global collaborators. A de-identified subject ID, COVID-19 status, age in years and sex were almost always included in the sample metadata. The dataset comprised deeply sampled blood TCRbeta repertoires from subjects exposed to, actively infected with, or recovered from COVID-19. The material from the prospective study consisted of cDNA or gDNA derived from T cells, B-cell-depleted T cells, or PBMCs. The repertoires were released in a freely available public database intended as a resource for research on the immune response to SARS-CoV-2. HLA class I and class II types, where available, came from metadata supplied by the sample provider rather than from assay-based typing. On the study overall, not on this receptor specifically: The quantity of clinical and demographic metadata differed by source and by participant and was supplied without curation.

The collaborating institutions used their own protocols to collect whole blood in K2EDTA tubes. For TCRbeta analysis, collaborators shipped samples as frozen whole blood, isolated PBMCs, or DNA extracted from either of those sample types. TCRbeta CDR3 regions were amplified from genomic DNA using the immunoSEQ Assay, a bias-controlled multiplex PCR. The authors' pipeline ran thus. Within the assay, amplification of reference gene primers was used to estimate how many nucleated cells each sample contained. To quantify the absolute abundance of each unique TCRbeta CDR3 rearrangement, sequence reads were collapsed and filtered. Productive Simpson clonality was computed per sample as the square root of Simpson's diversity index over productive rearrangements. What TCRdb holds here is the immuneACCESS table cut down to in-frame rearrangements. Part of the clones is not present; checked against another copy, under half of the missing clones reflect an unresolved V gene, and the others are unexplained. The DNA gave D and trimming, while V, J and clone size come from that table. The sample table contains 100,000 to 150,000 clones; only one count was recorded for approximately 90% of them. More than 2% of the sample goes to the ten largest clones.

The CDR3, cysteine through phenylalanine, is 15 amino acids long. Only the CDR3 DNA is retained, 45 bases long and in frame from the first base. The CDR1 and CDR2 encoded by the germline V gene (reference sequence) are SEHNR and FQNEAQ. The germline ends are 11 bases apart after V is trimmed by 1 base and J by 5 bases. Turning to this clone: No antigen is known for it. No per-base quality is available; no much larger clone lies one base away.

Source material: peripheral blood. This receptor was identified in a man between 65 and 85 years old with active COVID-19. The chain is made from TRBV7-9 and TRBJ1-4; the D gene is perhaps TRBD1, on 6 matching bases. CDR3 reads: CASSLGQAENEKLFF. The nucleotides are TGTGCCAGCAGCTTAGGACAGGCTGAGAATGAAAAACTGTTTTTT. Reference TRBV7-9 and TRBJ1-4 proteins supply the regions before and after the CDR3; the full variable domain is: DTGVSQNPRHKITKRGQNVTFRCDPISEHNRLYWYRQTLGQGPEFLTYFQNEAQLEKSRLLSDRFSAERPKGSFSTLEIQRTEQGDSAMYLCASSLGQAENEKLFFGSGTQLSVL.